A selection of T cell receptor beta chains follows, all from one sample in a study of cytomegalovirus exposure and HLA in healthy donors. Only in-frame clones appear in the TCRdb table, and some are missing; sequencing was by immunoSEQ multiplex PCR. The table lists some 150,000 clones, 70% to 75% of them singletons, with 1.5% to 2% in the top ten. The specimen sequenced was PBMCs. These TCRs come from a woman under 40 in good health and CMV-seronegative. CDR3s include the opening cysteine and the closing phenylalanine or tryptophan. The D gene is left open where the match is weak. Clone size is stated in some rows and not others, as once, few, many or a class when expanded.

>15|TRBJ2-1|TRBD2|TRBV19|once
TGTGCCAGTAGTATTATGAGCGGGAGAATCGATGAGCAGTTCTTC
CASSIMSGRIDEQFF
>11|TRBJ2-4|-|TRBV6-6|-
TGTGCCAGCAGCAGCCAGGGCATTCAGTACTTC
CASSSQGIQYF
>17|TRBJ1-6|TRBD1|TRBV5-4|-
TGTGCCAGCAGCTTGAGGCAGGGGGGCTTTGGGAATTCACCCCTCCACTTT
CASSLRQGGFGNSPLHF
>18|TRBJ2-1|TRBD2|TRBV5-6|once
TGTGCCAGCAGCCCTGGGACTAGCGGAACCTCCTCATACAATGAGCAGTTCTTC
CASSPGTSGTSSYNEQFF
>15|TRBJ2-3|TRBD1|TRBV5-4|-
TGTGCCAGCAGCTTGGGACAGGGGGCGGCAGATACGCAGTATTTT
CASSLGQGAADTQYF
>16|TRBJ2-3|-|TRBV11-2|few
TGTGCCAGCAGCTTAGGGCTGGGGGCAAACACAGATACGCAGTATTTT
CASSLGLGANTDTQYF
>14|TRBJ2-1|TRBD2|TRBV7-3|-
TGTGCCAGCAGCATTAGCGGGAGCATCAATGAGCAGTTCTTC
CASSISGSINEQFF
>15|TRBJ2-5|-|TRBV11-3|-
TGTGCCAGCAGCCCCGGAGCTAGCAACTTGGAGACCCAGTACTTC
CASSPGASNLETQYF
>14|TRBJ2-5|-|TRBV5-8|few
TGTGCCAGCAGCTTGTTCCAGGTAGTGGAGACCCAGTACTTC
CASSLFQVVETQYF
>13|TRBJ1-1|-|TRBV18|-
TGTGCCAGCTCATACCAGAGGGAGACTGAAGCTTTCTTT
CASSYQRETEAFF
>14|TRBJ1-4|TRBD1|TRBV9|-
TGTGCCAGCAGCGTAGGACAGGGGAGTGAAAAACTGTTTTTT
CASSVGQGSEKLFF
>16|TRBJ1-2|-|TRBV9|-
TGTGCCAGCAGCGTAGGACAGGCCAACTTTAACTATGGCTACACCTTC
CASSVGQANFNYGYTF
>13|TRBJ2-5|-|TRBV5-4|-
TGTGCCAGCAGCTCAGTATTCCAAGAGACCCAGTACTTC
CASSSVFQETQYF
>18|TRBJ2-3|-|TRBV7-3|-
TGTGCCAGCAGCTTAATACTCGCCAGGGGCGCTAGCACAGATACGCAGTATTTT
CASSLILARGASTDTQYF
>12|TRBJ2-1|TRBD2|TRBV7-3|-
TGTGCCAGCAGCTTGGCTAGCGGGGAGCAGTTCTTC
CASSLASGEQFF
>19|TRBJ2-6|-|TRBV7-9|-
TGTGCCAGCAGCTTAGCATGGGGACTTAAGAGCTCTGGGGCCAACGTCCTGACTTTC
CASSLAWGLKSSGANVLTF
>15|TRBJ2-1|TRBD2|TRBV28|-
TGTGCCAGCAGCGGGCATGGCGGGAGCTGGAATGAGCAGTTCTTC
CASSGHGGSWNEQFF
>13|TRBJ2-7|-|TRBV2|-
TGTGCCAGCAGTCCCAGGGTTGTCTACGAGCAGTACTTC
CASSPRVVYEQYF
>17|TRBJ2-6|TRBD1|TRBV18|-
TGTGCCAGCTCACCGCAGACAGGGGCCTCTTGGGCCAACGTCCTGACTTTC
CASSPQTGASWANVLTF
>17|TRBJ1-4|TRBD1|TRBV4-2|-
TGTGCCAGCAGCCTCGAGTCCGGGGGACAGGGGGAGGAAAAACTGTTTTTT
CASSLESGGQGEEKLFF
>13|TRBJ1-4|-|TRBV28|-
TGTGCCAGACCCGACAGGATTCATGAAAAACTGTTTTTT
CARPDRIHEKLFF
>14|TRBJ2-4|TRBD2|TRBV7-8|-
TGTGCCAGCAGCCCAGGGACTAGCCGGGACATTCAGTACTTC
CASSPGTSRDIQYF
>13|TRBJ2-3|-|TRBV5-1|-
TGCGCCAGCGGCACAGGGAGCACAGATACGCAGTATTTT
CASGTGSTDTQYF
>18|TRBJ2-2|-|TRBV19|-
TGTGCCAGTAGTACGATCCCGAGAGGGGCGGGAATGGTCGGGGAGCTGTTTTTT
CASSTIPRGAGMVGELFF
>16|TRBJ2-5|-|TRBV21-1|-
TGTGCCAGCAGCAAAGGGAGGCAGGGGGCGGGAGAGACCCAGTACTTC
CASSKGRQGAGETQYF
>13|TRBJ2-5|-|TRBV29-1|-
TGCAGCGTTGGCCAGGGGAAGGGAGAGACCCAGTACTTC
CSVGQGKGETQYF
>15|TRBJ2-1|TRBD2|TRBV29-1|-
TGCAGCGTCCAGGGACTAGCGGGCTCCTACAATGAGCAGTTCTTC
CSVQGLAGSYNEQFF
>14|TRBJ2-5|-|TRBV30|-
TGTGCCTGGAGTCGCCTCGGGAGTCAAGAGACCCAGTACTTC
CAWSRLGSQETQYF